Listed here are 18 T cell receptor beta chains from one sample, sequenced in a study of T-cell memory formation after mild COVID-19. TCRdb processed the 5' RACE reads anew with MiXCR; each CDR3 protein has one entry. The table includes over 450,000 distinct CDR3 sequences, roughly 21% detected once. The source material was PBMCs or a T cell subset sorted from them (not recorded which). These receptors all come from an adult woman who had mild COVID-19 (a few samples of this study predate the infection). Cell type and time point are not known.

This clonotype came up a few times. The CDR3 loop reads CASSSTGQGYTF. In nucleotides, the CDR3 is TGTGCCAGCAGCTCGACAGGGCAGGGCTACACCTTC. This chain joins TRBV7-9 and TRBJ1-2; 7 bases fit TRBD1. V lost 4 bases to trimming and J lost 8 bases; unmatched junction nucleotides: 4. The germline V gene encodes CDR1 SEHNR and CDR2 FQNEAQ (reference sequence). The CDR3 has 12 residues.

This clonotype was observed a handful of times. The DNA is left out, because the CDR3 cannot be placed on it with certainty; the CDR3 is given as TCRdb lists it. V and J are TRBV5-6 and TRBJ2-1; the table's D call TRBD1 went unverified against the DNA. The CDR3 totals 12 residues, both ends included. Germline lookup yields CDR1 SGHDT and CDR2 YYEEEE. CDR3 protein: CASSWGQGARFF.

This clonotype has a handful of counts. The V gene is TRBV5-1, the J gene TRBJ2-7, with D perhaps TRBD1 (5 bases). In germline, CDR1 is SGHRS, CDR2 YFSETQ. The CDR3 contains 14 residues. Trimming removed 3 bases from V and 2 bases from J, with 12 bases in between. The CDR3 spells CASSWNDRAYEQYF. CDR3 nucleotides: TGCGCCAGCAGCTGGAACGACAGAGCCTACGAGCAGTACTTC.

About this clonotype: One end of the junction does not line up with germline, which may come from a read error. V and J are TRBV7-2 and TRBJ1-2; 7 nucleotides align to TRBD1. The CDR3 runs to 15 residues. Germline CDR1 is SGHTA and CDR2 is FQGNSA. Here the CDR3 DNA reads TGTGACAGCAGCTTGGAAGACAGGGTTAACTATGGCTACACCTTC. This codes for CDSSLEDRVNYGYTF.

In its sample, this clonotype was seen many times. This chain joins TRBV7-8 and TRBJ2-3, with D uncertain. With 1 base removed from V and 0 bases from J, the gap between germline ends came to 5 bases. The germline gives CDR1 SGHVS, CDR2 FQNEAQ. The CDR3 is made up of 14 amino acids. In DNA, the CDR3 is TGTGCCAGCAGCTTAGGAAGTAGCACAGATACGCAGTATTTT. This translates into CASSLGSSTDTQYF.

This chain uses TRBV5-4 with TRBJ2-5; D is perhaps TRBD1 (5 bases). The CDR3 contains 17 residues. Deletions cut 0 bases from V and 2 bases from J, with 17 bases between. CDR1 is SGHNT and CDR2 is YYREEE in the germline V gene (reference sequence). The CDR3 is CASSLALATEIQETQYF. The CDR3 DNA sequence: TGTGCCAGCAGCTTGGCCTTGGCGACAGAGATTCAAGAGACCCAGTACTTC.

The table lists this clonotype with a few counts. The V gene is TRBV18, the J gene TRBJ1-5, with 10 positions matching TRBD1. The CDR3 sequence is 16 residues long. V shed 3 bases and J 2 bases; nucleotides not matched to a gene: 4. From germline, CDR1 is KGHSH and CDR2 LQKENI. As DNA, the CDR3 is TGTGCCAGCTCACCTTACGGGACAGGGGGCAATCAGCCCCAGCATTTT. Amino acid sequence: CASSPYGTGGNQPQHF.

This clonotype was counted only a few times. The V call is TRBV6-1, the J call TRBJ2-5; unclear D gene. Trimming removed 7 bases from V and 5 bases from J, with 14 bases in between. From germline, CDR1 is MNHNS and CDR2 SASEGT. The CDR3 covers 13 residues. CDR3 residues: CASTAAWVETQYF. DNA of the CDR3: TGTGCCAGCACCGCGGCATGGGTTGAGACCCAGTACTTC.

This clonotype was detected once. This rearrangement joins TRBV29-1 to TRBJ1-2; D is unresolved. Germline V gene sequence: CDR1 SQVTM, CDR2 ANQGSEA. The CDR3 is made up of 12 amino acids. The V end was cut by 6 bases, the J end by 6 bases, with 14 bases between. The CDR3 loop is CSVERDFDGYTF. The DNA of the CDR3 is TGCAGCGTGGAACGTGACTTCGATGGCTACACCTTC.

This clonotype was seen a handful of times. This chain joins TRBV20-1 and TRBJ2-5; D gene unclear. Trimming pared 3 bases from V and 5 bases from J, leaving 13 bases between. The CDR3 is made up of 13 amino acids. The germline V gene encodes CDR1 DFQATT and CDR2 SNEGSKA (reference sequence). CDR3 loop: CSARFRSQETQYF. DNA for the CDR3: TGCAGTGCTAGGTTCAGGAGCCAGGAGACCCAGTACTTC.

This clonotype has ten or more counts. This chain links TRBV20-1 with TRBJ1-5; the D gene is possibly TRBD1 (6 bases). The germline gives CDR1 DFQATT, CDR2 SNEGSKA (reference sequence). V was pared by 4 bases and J by 3 bases, with 16 bases between. The CDR3 contains 15 residues. CDR3 DNA: TGCAGTGCTACAAACGTACGGGGGCTCAATCAGCCCCAGCATTTT. Encoded protein: CSATNVRGLNQPQHF.

This CDR3 reads CASSLAGDPGSDGYTF. The CDR3 nucleotides read TGCGCCAGCAGCTTGGCTGGGGACCCAGGGTCTGATGGCTACACCTTC. The chain combines TRBV5-1 with TRBJ1-2; maybe TRBD1 (5 bases). The CDR3 loop spans 16 amino acids. In germline, CDR1 is SGHRS, CDR2 YFSETQ. V gave up 0 bases and J gave up 6 bases, with 18 bases separating them. The whole variable domain, remainder taken from reference TRBV5-1 and TRBJ1-2, is KAGVTQTPRYLIKTRGQQVTLSCSPISGHRSVSWYQQTPGQGLQFLFEYFSETQRNKGNFPGRFSGRQFSNSRSEMNVSTLELGDSALYLCASSLAGDPGSDGYTFGSGTRLTVV.

This clonotype was seen at least ten times. The chain recombines TRBV3-1 with TRBJ2-5; 8 nucleotides align to TRBD1. The germline V gene has CDR1 LGHDT and CDR2 YNNKEL (reference sequence). Trimming cost V 4 bases and J 5 bases; bases outside gene matches: 6. The CDR3 consists of 14 residues. In nucleotides, the CDR3 is TGTGCCAGCAGCCCCGGACAGGGTGGGGAGACCCAGTACTTC. Translating gives CASSPGQGGETQYF.

The chain is built from TRBV20-1 and TRBJ2-5; the D gene is possibly TRBD1 (5 bases). Germline loops: CDR1 DFQATT, CDR2 SNEGSKA (reference sequence). V lost 0 bases and J lost 1, with 12 bases in between. The CDR3 covers 15 residues. The CDR3 coding sequence is TGCAGTGCTAGAGATGGGGCAGACTCCCAAGAGACCCAGTACTTC. It yields the protein CSARDGADSQETQYF.

The chain uses TRBV6-5 and TRBJ1-6, with 10 bases identical to TRBD1. The CDR3 covers 14 residues. Germline-derived CDR1 and CDR2 are MNHEY and SVGAGI. The V gene end was trimmed by 6 bases and the J gene end by 6 bases; junction bases not matched to a gene: 2. The CDR3 coding sequence is TGTGCCAGCAGAGGACAGGGGGGTAATTCACCCCTCCACTTT. Protein sequence: CASRGQGGNSPLHF.

This chain joins TRBV29-1 and TRBJ2-7, with D possibly matching TRBD1 (6 bases). CDR3 size: 15 residues. Germline CDR1 and CDR2: SQVTM and ANQGSEA. V gave up 0 bases and J gave up 0 bases, with 12 bases separating them. The CDR3 coding sequence is TGCAGCGTTGAAGAACCGGGACACCCCTCCTACGAGCAGTACTTC. It encodes CSVEEPGHPSYEQYF.

J is TRBJ2-2 and V is TRBV20-1, with 7 nucleotides matching TRBD1. The CDR3 is 19 residues long. CDR1 and CDR2 from the germline V gene are DFQATT and SNEGSKA (reference sequence). The trim removed 5 bases at V and 1 base at J, leaving 19 bases unmatched. CDR3 coding DNA: TGCAGTGCTCCCGTACAGGGGTACGGGGAGTCTGGGAACACCGGGGAGCTGTTTTTT. This translates into CSAPVQGYGESGNTGELFF.

The sample holds a few counts of this clonotype. The CDR3 protein is CASSFDGFRETQYF. As DNA, the CDR3 is TGTGCCAGCAGTTTCGACGGATTTCGGGAGACCCAGTACTTC. The chain combines TRBV12-3 or TRBV12-4 with TRBJ2-5; D unresolved. V was clipped by 3 bases and J by 5 bases, with 13 bases between them. The CDR3 sequence is 14 residues long.